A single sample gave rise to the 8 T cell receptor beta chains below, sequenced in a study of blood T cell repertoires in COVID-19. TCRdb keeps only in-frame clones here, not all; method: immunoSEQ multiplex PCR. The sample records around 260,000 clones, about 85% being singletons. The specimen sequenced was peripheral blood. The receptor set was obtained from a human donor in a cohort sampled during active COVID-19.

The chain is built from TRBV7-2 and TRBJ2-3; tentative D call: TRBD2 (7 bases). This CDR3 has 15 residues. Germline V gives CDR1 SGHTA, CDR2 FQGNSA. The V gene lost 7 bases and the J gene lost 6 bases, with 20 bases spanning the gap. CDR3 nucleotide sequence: TGTGCCAGCACCCCCTTTAGGGGAGGGGGGGATACGCAGTATTTT. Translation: CASTPFRGGGDTQYF.

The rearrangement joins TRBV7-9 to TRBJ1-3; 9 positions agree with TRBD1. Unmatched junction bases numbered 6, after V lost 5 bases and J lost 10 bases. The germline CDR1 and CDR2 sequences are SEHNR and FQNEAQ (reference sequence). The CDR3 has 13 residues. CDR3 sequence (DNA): TGTGCCAGCAGCGGGAGGACAGGGGTAACCATATATTTT. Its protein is CASSGRTGVTIYF.

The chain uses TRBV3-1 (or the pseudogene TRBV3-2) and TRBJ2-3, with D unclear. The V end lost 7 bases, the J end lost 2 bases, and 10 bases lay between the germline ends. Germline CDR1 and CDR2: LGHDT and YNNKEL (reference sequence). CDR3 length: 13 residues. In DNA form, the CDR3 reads TGTGCCAGCACTTACTTAAACACAGATACGCAGTATTTT. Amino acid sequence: CASTYLNTDTQYF.

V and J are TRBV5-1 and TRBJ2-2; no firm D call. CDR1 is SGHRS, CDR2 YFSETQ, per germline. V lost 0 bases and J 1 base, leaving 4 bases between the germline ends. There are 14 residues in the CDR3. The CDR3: CASSLGRNTGELFF. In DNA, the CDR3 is TGCGCCAGCAGCTTGGGCAGGAACACCGGGGAGCTGTTTTTT.

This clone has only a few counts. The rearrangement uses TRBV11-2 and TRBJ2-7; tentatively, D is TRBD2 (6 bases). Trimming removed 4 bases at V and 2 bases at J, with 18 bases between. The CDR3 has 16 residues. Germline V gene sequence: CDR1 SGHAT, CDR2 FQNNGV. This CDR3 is CASSSVDSRGAYEQYF. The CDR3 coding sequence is TGTGCCAGCAGCTCCGTGGACTCGCGGGGCGCCTACGAGCAGTACTTC.

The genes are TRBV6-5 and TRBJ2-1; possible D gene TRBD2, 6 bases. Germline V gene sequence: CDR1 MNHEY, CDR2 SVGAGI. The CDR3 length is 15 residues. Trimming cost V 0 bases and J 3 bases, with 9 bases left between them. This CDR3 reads CASSYSVGGYNEQFF. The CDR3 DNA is TGTGCCAGCAGTTACTCGGTGGGAGGCTACAATGAGCAGTTCTTC.

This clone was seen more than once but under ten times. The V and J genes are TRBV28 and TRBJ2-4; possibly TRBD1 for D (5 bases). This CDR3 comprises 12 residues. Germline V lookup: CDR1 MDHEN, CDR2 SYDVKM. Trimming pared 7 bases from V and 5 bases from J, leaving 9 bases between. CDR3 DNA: TGTGCCAGCAAGGGGTCACAAAACATTCAGTACTTC. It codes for CASKGSQNIQYF. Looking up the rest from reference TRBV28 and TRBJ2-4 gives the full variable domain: DVKVTQSSRYLVKRTGEKVFLECVQDMDHENMFWYRQDPGLGLRLIYFSYDVKMKEKGDIPEGYSVSREKKERFSLILESASTNQTSMYLCASKGSQNIQYFGAGTRLSVL.

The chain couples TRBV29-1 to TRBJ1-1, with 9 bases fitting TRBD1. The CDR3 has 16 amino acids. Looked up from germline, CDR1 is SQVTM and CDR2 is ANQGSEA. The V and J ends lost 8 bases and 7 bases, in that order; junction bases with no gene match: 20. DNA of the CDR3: TGCAGCACAAAGGGCCGGGACAGGGTGTTTTCCGGTGAAGCTTTCTTT. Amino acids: CSTKGRDRVFSGEAFF.